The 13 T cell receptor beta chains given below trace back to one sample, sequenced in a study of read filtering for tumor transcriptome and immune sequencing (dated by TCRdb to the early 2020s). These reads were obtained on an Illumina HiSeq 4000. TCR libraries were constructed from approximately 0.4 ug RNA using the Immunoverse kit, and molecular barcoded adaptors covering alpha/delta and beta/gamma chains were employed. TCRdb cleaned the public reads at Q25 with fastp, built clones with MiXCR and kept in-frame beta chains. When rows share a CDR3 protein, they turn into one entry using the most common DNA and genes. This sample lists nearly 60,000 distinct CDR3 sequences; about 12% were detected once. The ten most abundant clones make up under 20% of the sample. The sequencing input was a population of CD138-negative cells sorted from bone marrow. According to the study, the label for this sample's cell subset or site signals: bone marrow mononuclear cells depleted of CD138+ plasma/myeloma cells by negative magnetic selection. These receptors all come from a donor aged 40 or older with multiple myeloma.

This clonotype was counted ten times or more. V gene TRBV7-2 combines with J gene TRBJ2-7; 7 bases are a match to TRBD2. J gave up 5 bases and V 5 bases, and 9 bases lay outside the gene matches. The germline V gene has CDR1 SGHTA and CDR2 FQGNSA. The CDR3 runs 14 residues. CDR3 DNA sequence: TGTGCCAGCAGCCCGCGGGGGATCCGCCACGAGCAGTACTTC. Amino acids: CASSPRGIRHEQYF.

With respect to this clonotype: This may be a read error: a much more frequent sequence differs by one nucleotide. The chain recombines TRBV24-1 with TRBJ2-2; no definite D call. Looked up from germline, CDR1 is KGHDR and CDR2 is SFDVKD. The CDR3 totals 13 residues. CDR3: CAASSESTGELFF. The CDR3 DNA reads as TGTGCCGCCAGTTCAGAGTCCACCGGGGAGCTGTTTTTT.

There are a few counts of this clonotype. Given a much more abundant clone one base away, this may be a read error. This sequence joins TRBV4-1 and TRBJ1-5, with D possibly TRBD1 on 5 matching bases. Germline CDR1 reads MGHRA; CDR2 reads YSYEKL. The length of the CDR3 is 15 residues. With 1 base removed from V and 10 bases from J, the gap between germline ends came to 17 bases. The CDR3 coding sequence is TGCGCCAGCAGCCAAGGCTGGGACGGCTCAGATCCCCAGCATTTT. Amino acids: CASSQGWDGSDPQHF.

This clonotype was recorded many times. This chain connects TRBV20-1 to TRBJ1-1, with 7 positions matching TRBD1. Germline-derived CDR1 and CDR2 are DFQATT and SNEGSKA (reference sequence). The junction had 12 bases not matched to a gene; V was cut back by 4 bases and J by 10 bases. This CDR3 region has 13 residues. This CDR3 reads CSATNRDSNGAFF. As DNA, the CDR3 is TGCAGTGCTACTAACCGGGACAGCAACGGAGCTTTCTTT.

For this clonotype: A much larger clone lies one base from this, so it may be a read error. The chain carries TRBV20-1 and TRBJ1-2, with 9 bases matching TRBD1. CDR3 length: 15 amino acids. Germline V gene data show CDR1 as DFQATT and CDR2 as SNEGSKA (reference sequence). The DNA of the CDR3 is TGCAGTGCTAGCCTAAACAGGGGGCGTAACTATGGCTACGCCTTC. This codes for CSASLNRGRNYGYAF.

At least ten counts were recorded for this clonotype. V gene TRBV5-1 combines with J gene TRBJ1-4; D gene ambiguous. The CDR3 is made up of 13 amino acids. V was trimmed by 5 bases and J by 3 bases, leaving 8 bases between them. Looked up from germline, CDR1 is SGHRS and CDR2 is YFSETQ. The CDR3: CASSSGPNEKLFF. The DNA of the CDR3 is TGCGCCAGCAGTTCCGGGCCTAATGAAAAACTGTTTTTT.

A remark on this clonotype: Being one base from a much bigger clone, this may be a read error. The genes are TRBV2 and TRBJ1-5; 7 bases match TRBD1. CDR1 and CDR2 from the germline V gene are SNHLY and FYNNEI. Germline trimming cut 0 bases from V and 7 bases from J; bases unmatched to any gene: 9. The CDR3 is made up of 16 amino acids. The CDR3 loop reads CASSEAEGRGRQPQHF. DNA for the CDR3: TGTGCCAGCAGTGAAGCGGAGGGCAGGGGGAGACAGCCCCAGCATTTT.

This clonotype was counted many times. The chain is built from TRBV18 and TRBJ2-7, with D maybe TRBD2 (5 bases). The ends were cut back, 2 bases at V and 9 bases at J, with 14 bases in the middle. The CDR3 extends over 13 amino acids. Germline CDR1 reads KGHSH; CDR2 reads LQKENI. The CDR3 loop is CASSPGVQSGQYF. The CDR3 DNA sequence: TGTGCCAGCTCACCAGGGGTTCAGAGCGGGCAGTACTTC. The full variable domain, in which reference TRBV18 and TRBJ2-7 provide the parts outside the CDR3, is NAGVMQNPRHLVRRRGQEARLRCSPMKGHSHVYWYRQLPEEGLKFMVYLQKENIIDESGMPKERFSAEFPKEGPSILRIQQVVRGDSAAYFCASSPGVQSGQYFGPGTRLTVT.

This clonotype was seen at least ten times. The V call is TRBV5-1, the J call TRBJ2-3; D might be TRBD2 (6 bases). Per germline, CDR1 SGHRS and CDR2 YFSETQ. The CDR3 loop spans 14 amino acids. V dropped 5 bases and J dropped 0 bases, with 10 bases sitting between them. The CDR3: CASSYGGSTDTQYF. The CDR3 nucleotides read TGCGCCAGCAGTTATGGGGGGAGCACAGATACGCAGTATTTT. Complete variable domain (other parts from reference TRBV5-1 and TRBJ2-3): KAGVTQTPRYLIKTRGQQVTLSCSPISGHRSVSWYQQTPGQGLQFLFEYFSETQRNKGNFPGRFSGRQFSNSRSEMNVSTLELGDSALYLCASSYGGSTDTQYFGPGTRLTVL.

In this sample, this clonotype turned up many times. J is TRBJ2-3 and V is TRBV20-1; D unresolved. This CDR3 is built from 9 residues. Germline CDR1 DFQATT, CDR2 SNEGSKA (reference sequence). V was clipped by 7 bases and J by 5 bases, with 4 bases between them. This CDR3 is CSGRDTQYF. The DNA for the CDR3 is TGCAGTGGAAGAGATACGCAGTATTTT.

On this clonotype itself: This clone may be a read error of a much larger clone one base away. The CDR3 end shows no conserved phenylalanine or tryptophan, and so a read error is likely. The CDR3 reads CSAVMNTEAFS. The CDR3 region has the DNA TGCAGCGCTGTCATGAACACTGAAGCTTTCTCT. This chain joins TRBV29-1 and TRBJ1-1; D call uncertain. From germline, CDR1 is SQVTM and CDR2 ANQGSEA. CDR3 length equals 11 residues. Deletions cut 7 bases from V and 0 bases from J, with 6 bases between.

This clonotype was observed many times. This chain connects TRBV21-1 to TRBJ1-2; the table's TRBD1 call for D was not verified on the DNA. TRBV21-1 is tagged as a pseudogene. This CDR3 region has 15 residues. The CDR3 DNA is TGTGCCAGCAGCAAATGCTCTGGACAGGTGTATGGCTACACCTTC. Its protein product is CASSKCSGQVYGYTF.

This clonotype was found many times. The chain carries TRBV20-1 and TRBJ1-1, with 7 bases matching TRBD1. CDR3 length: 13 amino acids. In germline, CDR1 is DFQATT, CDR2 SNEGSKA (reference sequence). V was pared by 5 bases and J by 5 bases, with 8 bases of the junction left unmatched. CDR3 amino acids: CSAGDRVGTEAFF. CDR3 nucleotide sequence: TGCAGTGCTGGCGACAGGGTGGGAACTGAAGCTTTCTTT.